This entry features one TCR beta chain sequence. What it binds is not known. The sample is drawn from a study of T cell responses to AZD1222 COVID-19 vaccine. TCRdb keeps only in-frame clones here, not all; method: immunoSEQ multiplex PCR. Among some 120,000 clones listed, roughly nine tenths were seen once. Whole-study findings and limits: Possibly, clonal diversity was underestimated; donors were largely white British and included more females. Just five to seven people given AZD1222 tested seropositive at baseline.

Pooling of second doses given at about 4 or about 12 weeks was done. Deletions cut 0 bases from V and 8 bases from J, with 5 bases between. Per germline, CDR1 DFQATT and CDR2 SNEGSKA (reference sequence). The CDR3 length is 11 residues. The material sequenced was peripheral blood, taken 28 days after the second AZD1222 dose. This clonotype originated in an adult who received the AZD1222 COVID-19 vaccine. The chain employs TRBV20-1 and TRBJ2-4; weak D call: TRBD1 (5 bases). In DNA form, the CDR3 reads TGCAGTGCTAGAGAACAGGACATTCAGTACTTC. Its protein product is CSAREQDIQYF.